Presented here are 15 T cell receptor beta chains from one specimen sequenced in a study of T cell responses to AZD1222 COVID-19 vaccine. Method: immunoSEQ multiplex PCR; TCRdb's copy keeps in-frame clones and lacks some. Seen here are 150,000 to 200,000 clones, 92% observed once, and the top ten hold 1% to 1.5%. The source material was peripheral blood, sampled 28 days after the second AZD1222 dose. The receptors derive from an adult who received the AZD1222 COVID-19 vaccine.

Here the CDR3 DNA reads TGTGCCAGCAGCGTGACCGGCTACAATGAGCAGTTCTTC. This encodes CASSVTGYNEQFF. This chain connects TRBV3-1 (or the pseudogene TRBV3-2) to TRBJ2-1; D remains ambiguous. The CDR3 is 13 amino acids. Between the trimmed V and J ends, which lost 5 bases and 3 bases, there was a span of 8 bases. Germline-derived CDR1 and CDR2 are LGHDT and YNNKEL (reference sequence).

The chain employs TRBV11-3 and TRBJ2-2, with 7 bases that match TRBD2. CDR3 length equals 15 residues. Germline V gene lookup returns CDR1 SGHNT and CDR2 YENEEA. The V segment lost 4 bases and the J segment 4 bases; nucleotides outside the gene matches: 6. As DNA, the CDR3 is TGTGCCAGCAGCTCGGGGGGTGCGAGCACCGGGGAGCTGTTTTTT. Amino acids: CASSSGGASTGELFF.

This chain links TRBV15 with TRBJ1-2; 7 bases are shared with TRBD1. CDR1 and CDR2 (germline): LNHNV, YYDKDF (reference sequence). Trimming at V came to 1 base and at J to 4 bases, leaving 3 bases not matched to a gene. There are 14 residues in the CDR3. The CDR3 DNA sequence: TGTGCCACCAGCAGAGGGGACAGTCTCTATGGCTACACCTTC. Translated: CATSRGDSLYGYTF.

The chain employs TRBV28 and TRBJ1-6, with 9 bases lining up with TRBD1. Trimming removed 5 bases from V and 6 bases from J; junction bases left unmatched: 11. The CDR3 has 17 amino acids. Germline V gene data show CDR1 as MDHEN and CDR2 as SYDVKM. The CDR3 region has the DNA TGTGCCAGCAGTCGTCTTCTTCCGGGACAGGGTAATTCACCCCTCCACTTT. Protein sequence: CASSRLLPGQGNSPLHF.

The chain employs TRBV18 and TRBJ2-7; weak D call: TRBD1 (5 bases). The germline V gene has CDR1 KGHSH and CDR2 LQKENI. Trimming cost V 5 bases and J 0 bases, with 11 bases left between them. There are 14 residues in the CDR3. The CDR3 DNA is TGTGCCAGCTCAGGACAACATCCCTCCTACGAGCAGTACTTC. It encodes CASSGQHPSYEQYF.

The V call is TRBV6-5, the J call TRBJ1-3; tentative D call: TRBD1 (5 bases). V shed 2 bases and J shed 4 bases, with 12 bases lying between them. Germline CDR1 is MNHEY and CDR2 is SVGAGI. The CDR3 is made up of 15 amino acids. The CDR3 DNA is TGTGCCAGCAGTTACAGTAGGGGCTGGGGAAACACCATATATTTT. This sequence encodes CASSYSRGWGNTIYF.

This chain links TRBV6-5 with TRBJ1-1, with unresolved D. CDR1 MNHEY and CDR2 SVGAGI come from the germline V gene. V gave up 2 bases and J gave up 4 bases, with 14 bases separating them. The CDR3 runs 15 residues. In DNA form, the CDR3 reads TGTGCCAGCAGTTACGGCGGAGGAAAGGCCACTGAAGCTTTCTTT. As protein: CASSYGGGKATEAFF.

The chain employs TRBV5-4 and TRBJ1-4; D is unresolved. The germline V gene encodes CDR1 SGHNT and CDR2 YYREEE (reference sequence). This CDR3 comprises 16 residues. With 3 bases removed from V and 2 bases from J, the gap between germline ends came to 14 bases. CDR3 coding DNA: TGTGCCAGCAGCTGGGGATCTGGGCTTACTAATGAAAAACTGTTTTTT. It specifies CASSWGSGLTNEKLFF.

The chain carries TRBV19 and TRBJ1-5; D is ambiguous. Germline CDR1 and CDR2: LNHDA and SQIVND (reference sequence). This CDR3 comprises 13 residues. The ends were cut back, 7 bases at V and 9 bases at J, with 16 bases in the middle. The CDR3 DNA is TGTGCCAGTATCCCCGGGTCCGTAGGGCCCCAGCATTTT. This gives the protein CASIPGSVGPQHF. Variable domain in full (rest from reference TRBV19 and TRBJ1-5): DGGITQSPKYLFRKEGQNVTLSCEQNLNHDAMYWYRQDPGQGLRLIYYSQIVNDFQKGDIAEGYSVSREKKESFPLTVTSAQKNPTAFYLCASIPGSVGPQHFGDGTRLSIL.

The chain carries TRBV3-1 (or the pseudogene TRBV3-2) and TRBJ2-7; 8 bases are a match to TRBD1. The CDR3 contains 13 residues. Germline lookup yields CDR1 LGHDT and CDR2 YNNKEL (reference sequence). The V and J ends lost 4 bases and 6 bases, in that order; junction bases with no gene match: 5. CDR3 sequence: CASSLRTGIEQYF. The CDR3 DNA reads TGTGCCAGCAGCCTTCGGACAGGGATCGAGCAGTACTTC.

The chain recombines TRBV25-1 with TRBJ2-7; 7 bases line up with TRBD1. The CDR3 is 12 amino acids. Germline V gene sequence: CDR1 MGHDK, CDR2 SYGVNS. The ends lost 5 bases at V and 5 bases at J; junction bases unmatched: 3. This chain's CDR3 is CASSRTGHEQYF. CDR3 DNA: TGTGCCAGCAGTCGGACAGGACACGAGCAGTACTTC.

This chain connects TRBV19 to TRBJ2-1, with 7 bases fitting TRBD1. The length of the CDR3 is 19 residues. CDR1 and CDR2 (germline): LNHDA, SQIVND (reference sequence). Trimming removed 0 bases from V and 5 bases from J; junction bases left unmatched: 16. The CDR3 is CASSIDLGKGAQLHNEQFF. Here the CDR3 DNA reads TGTGCCAGTAGTATAGATCTTGGGAAGGGGGCCCAACTACACAATGAGCAGTTCTTC. Together with reference TRBV19 and TRBJ2-1, the CDR3 gives the full variable domain: DGGITQSPKYLFRKEGQNVTLSCEQNLNHDAMYWYRQDPGQGLRLIYYSQIVNDFQKGDIAEGYSVSREKKESFPLTVTSAQKNPTAFYLCASSIDLGKGAQLHNEQFFGPGTRLTVL.

The genes are TRBV20-1 and TRBJ2-3; 9 bases agree with TRBD2. Germline V gene lookup returns CDR1 DFQATT and CDR2 SNEGSKA (reference sequence). The CDR3 length is 17 residues. V lost 3 bases to trimming and J lost 7 bases; unmatched junction nucleotides: 17. The CDR3: CSASPQLRGLASYTQYF. The DNA of the CDR3 is TGCAGTGCTAGTCCCCAATTGCGAGGACTAGCGTCCTATACGCAGTATTTT.

In its sample, this clone was seen once. The chain recombines TRBV5-6 with TRBJ1-1; D possibly corresponds to TRBD1 (5 bases). The V end lost 3 bases, the J end lost 9 bases, and 21 bases lay between the germline ends. The CDR3 consists of 15 residues. Germline CDR1 and CDR2: SGHDT and YYEEEE. The CDR3 sequence: CASSSTSGKWLKAFF. CDR3 in DNA: TGTGCCAGCAGCTCTACCTCAGGGAAATGGCTGAAAGCTTTCTTT.

In DNA form, the CDR3 reads TGTGCCAGCAGCCCAAAAGCGGGAATGGGCTCCTACGAGCAGTACTTC. It codes for CASSPKAGMGSYEQYF. The rearrangement joins TRBV5-6 to TRBJ2-7; 7 bases match TRBD2. This CDR3 has 16 amino acids. Germline assignment: CDR1 SGHDT and CDR2 YYEEEE. V lost 4 bases to trimming and J lost 0 bases; unmatched junction nucleotides: 10.